This is a list of T cell receptor beta chains from one sample in a study of cytomegalovirus exposure and HLA in healthy donors. Libraries were prepared by immunoSEQ multiplex PCR; TCRdb keeps only in-frame clonotypes and omits some of them. This sample has fewer than 100,000 clones, with roughly 8.2% found just once. The sample consisted of PBMCs. The receptor source for this set is a man aged 50 or older in good health and CMV-seronegative. The CDR3 runs from the conserved cysteine through the conserved F or W. The order of the fields is CDR3 length, V gene, D gene, clone size, J gene, CDR3 DNA, CDR3 protein. D genes are given only for firm matches. Clone size is given for some rows only: seen once, a few or many times, or a class if the clone is expanded.

>21|TRBV18|TRBD2|-|TRBJ2-6
TGTGCCAGCTCATCGGGACTAGCGGGAGGGCCTTCAGGGTCTGGGGCCAACGTCCTGACTTTC
CASSSGLAGGPSGSGANVLTF
>15|TRBV7-2|TRBD2|-|TRBJ2-2
TGTGCCAGCAGCGCGAGCGGGAGGGCCCCCGGGGAGCTGTTTTTT
CASSASGRAPGELFF
>13|TRBV19|TRBD1|-|TRBJ2-2
TGTGCCAGTAGACAGGGGGAGTCCGGGGAGCTGTTTTTT
CASRQGESGELFF
>14|TRBV6-1|TRBD2|few|TRBJ2-5
TGTGCCAGCTCCCCGGGGGGGCGCCAAGAGACCCAGTACTTC
CASSPGGRQETQYF
>13|TRBV19|-|-|TRBJ2-1
TGTGCCAGTAGTCCCCCCCCGGGGTATGAGCAGTTCTTC
CASSPPPGYEQFF
>13|TRBV27|-|-|TRBJ2-5
TGTGCCAGCAGTTTAAGGCGGGGAGAGACCCAGTACTTC
CASSLRRGETQYF
>15|TRBV5-1|TRBD1|-|TRBJ2-7
TGCGCCAGCAGCTTGCAGGGGGCGACGGTCTACGAGCAGTACTTC
CASSLQGATVYEQYF
>13|TRBV7-8|TRBD1|-|TRBJ1-5
TGTGCCAGCAGCTGGGACAGGGGTCAGCCCCAGCATTTT
CASSWDRGQPQHF
>15|TRBV13|-|-|TRBJ1-6
TGTGCCAGCAGCCGGACGGGACTGATTAATTCACCCCTCCACTTT
CASSRTGLINSPLHF
>14|TRBV4-1|TRBD1|-|TRBJ2-4
TGCGCCAGCAGCCAGTGGGGACAGGGGAACATTCAGTACTTC
CASSQWGQGNIQYF
>14|TRBV28|TRBD1|-|TRBJ1-1
TGTGCCAGCAGTGGGGGACAGCATAACACTGAAGCTTTCTTT
CASSGGQHNTEAFF
>16|TRBV6-5|-|-|TRBJ1-1
-
CASSSSQGVLNTEAFF
>15|TRBV6-5|TRBD1|-|TRBJ1-5
TGTGCCAGCAGTCCAACAGGGGGCATTCGTCAGCCCCAGCATTTT
CASSPTGGIRQPQHF
>12|TRBV6-7|TRBD1|few|TRBJ1-6
TGTGCCAGCACCCAATTCCGGGACAGGGCGATTTTT
CASTQFRDRAIF
>12|TRBV29-1|-|-|TRBJ2-7
TGCAGCGTTTCGCACAACTCCTACGAGCAGTACTTC
CSVSHNSYEQYF
>12|TRBV18|-|-|TRBJ2-1
TGTGCCAGCTCACCAAGTGCGAATGAGCAGTTCTTC
CASSPSANEQFF
>14|TRBV5-4|TRBD1|few|TRBJ2-3
TGTGCCAGCAGCCCTAGACAGGGGTCAGATACGCAGTATTTT
CASSPRQGSDTQYF
>14|TRBV19|TRBD1|-|TRBJ1-5
TGTGCCAGTAGGGGACAGGGAGGCAGTCAGCCCCAGCATTTT
CASRGQGGSQPQHF
>17|TRBV6-1|TRBD1|few|TRBJ1-6
TGTGCCAGCAGTGGACGGGGGAAGGGACAGACTAATTCACCCCTCCACTTT
CASSGRGKGQTNSPLHF
>14|TRBV6-1|TRBD1|-|TRBJ2-1
TGTGCCAGCAGGAACCGGGACAGTTACAATGAGCAGTTCTTC
CASRNRDSYNEQFF
>15|TRBV7-3|-|few|TRBJ2-3
TGTGCCAGCAGCTTAAAGGGGGGGCCCGGAGATACGCAGTATTTT
CASSLKGGPGDTQYF
>16|TRBV6-1|TRBD2|-|TRBJ2-5
TGTGCCAGCAGTAAAGGGACTAGCGGGGCTCGGGAGACCCAGTACTTC
CASSKGTSGARETQYF
>18|TRBV18|TRBD1|-|TRBJ2-2
TGTGCCAGCTCACCACCTTGGACAGGGGGCGCGAACACCGGGGAGCTGTTTTTT
CASSPPWTGGANTGELFF
>14|TRBV11-2|-|many|TRBJ1-4
TGTGCCAGCAGCTTTGGAGGGTTAGGTGAAAAACTGTTTTTT
CASSFGGLGEKLFF